This TCR beta chain is drawn from a study of PD-1 blockade in classical Hodgkin lymphoma. Comments on this clone: Its antigen is currently unknown.

Study-level points and caveats: Complete responders started with a diversity level that resembled newly diagnosed patients at baseline. Those starting nivolumab under 1 year post-ASCT were excluded. A reduction in baseline TCR diversity was reportedly seen in newly diagnosed patients relative to healthy donors.

Profiling relied on immunoSEQ multiplex PCR, and the TCRdb table lists in-frame clones only, not all of them. In the table there are over 30,000 clones, approximately 90% of which are singletons. Brentuximab vedotin exposure varied among the patients, all of whom had relapsed after autologous stem cell transplantation. Researchers used magnetic negative selection to pull out pure CD4+ T cells from thawed PBMCs. Relapsed/refractory classical Hodgkin lymphoma patients had complete, partial or progressive responses. The sample in question was CD4+ T cells from blood, obtained at baseline. The TCR comes from a human donor with classical Hodgkin lymphoma.

The CDR3 bases are TGTGCCAGCAGTTTATGGCAGGGGGTGAGGAACACTGAAGCTTTCTTT. As protein: CASSLWQGVRNTEAFF. The rearrangement joins TRBV28 to TRBJ1-1, with 7 bases aligning to TRBD1. From germline, CDR1 is MDHEN and CDR2 SYDVKM. V shed 0 bases, J shed 1 base, and the junction held 5 bases outside the gene matches. CDR3 size: 16 residues.